The rows below give T cell receptor beta chains drawn from one sample of a study of cytomegalovirus exposure and HLA in healthy donors. Repertoires were generated with immunoSEQ multiplex PCR, while TCRdb's copy carries only in-frame clones and drops some. This sample has tens of thousands of clones; about 80% occur once, and the top ten carry about 30%. The specimen was PBMCs. All receptors derive from a man between 50 and 59 years old in good health and CMV-seropositive. The CDR3 runs from the conserved cysteine through the conserved F or W.

CDR3 length,V gene,J gene,CDR3 protein
11,TRBV19,TRBJ1-1,CASYRGDGAFF
16,TRBV30,TRBJ2-3,CAWSAVGTGRTDTQYF
15,TRBV7-8,TRBJ2-2,CASSRQAQNTGELFF
15,TRBV7-9,TRBJ2-7,CSSSLGQGISYEQYF
15,TRBV29-1,TRBJ2-2,CSARETGANTGELFF
15,TRBV6-5,TRBJ2-5,CASSEGGGVGETQYF
15,TRBV7-2,TRBJ2-7,CASSLEGQSSYEQYF
13,TRBV5-4,TRBJ2-7,CASSLNRLYEQYF
14,TRBV10-3,TRBJ2-5,CATSPRGNQETQYF
14,TRBV7-9,TRBJ2-7,CASDALAGSYEQYF
14,TRBV13,TRBJ1-5,CASSLGRTDQPQHF
15,TRBV18,TRBJ1-1,CASSPLQGANTEAFF
15,TRBV4-2,TRBJ2-7,CASSHAGTGNYEQYF
15,TRBV30,TRBJ2-1,CAYTPPGTALNEQFF
15,TRBV15,TRBJ1-4,CATSRETVRNEKLFF
16,TRBV5-1,TRBJ2-7,CASSFRTGGMSYEQYF
16,TRBV28,TRBJ1-1,CASSLGTGGTNTEAFF
16,TRBV9,TRBJ2-3,CASSLLGLPSTDTQYF
14,TRBV15,TRBJ1-2,CATSRGGTGYGYTF
15,TRBV7-9,TRBJ2-1,CASSSSGVSYNEQFF
14,TRBV5-6,TRBJ1-1,CASSLQGVGTEAFF
15,TRBV7-7,TRBJ2-1,CASSFGTGGMDEQFF
15,TRBV2,TRBJ1-3,CASSEEYPGGNTIYF
14,TRBV5-1,TRBJ1-1,CASSLLDSLTEAFF
13,TRBV19,TRBJ1-1,CASSVLQGIQAFF
15,TRBV7-9,TRBJ2-3,CASSLRAGPTDTQYF
15,TRBV6-1,TRBJ2-7,CASSLTGPSSYEQYF
14,TRBV27,TRBJ1-4,CASARLSTNEKLFF
15,TRBV7-8,TRBJ1-3,CASSLNSLSGNTIYF
17,TRBV21-1,TRBJ2-7,CASSFRRAGTELYEQYF
14,TRBV5-1,TRBJ1-4,CASSFGTGREKLFF
14,TRBV30,TRBJ1-1,CAWNTGTGGTEAFF
13,TRBV30,TRBJ1-2,CAWSLGDRVGYTF
14,TRBV9,TRBJ2-1,CASSVAAGNNEQFF
13,TRBV28,TRBJ2-3,CASSPPLRATQYF
15,TRBV4-1,TRBJ1-5,CASSLDGRGSQPQHF
16,TRBV7-2,TRBJ2-5,CASSLEPSVGGETQYF
14,TRBV5-6,TRBJ2-7,CASSFRTGYYEQYF
14,TRBV4-1,TRBJ1-1,CASSQVTGDTEAFF
15,TRBV18,TRBJ1-5,CASSSGTGGRQPQHF
16,TRBV5-1,TRBJ2-3,CASSLAAGAGTDTQYF